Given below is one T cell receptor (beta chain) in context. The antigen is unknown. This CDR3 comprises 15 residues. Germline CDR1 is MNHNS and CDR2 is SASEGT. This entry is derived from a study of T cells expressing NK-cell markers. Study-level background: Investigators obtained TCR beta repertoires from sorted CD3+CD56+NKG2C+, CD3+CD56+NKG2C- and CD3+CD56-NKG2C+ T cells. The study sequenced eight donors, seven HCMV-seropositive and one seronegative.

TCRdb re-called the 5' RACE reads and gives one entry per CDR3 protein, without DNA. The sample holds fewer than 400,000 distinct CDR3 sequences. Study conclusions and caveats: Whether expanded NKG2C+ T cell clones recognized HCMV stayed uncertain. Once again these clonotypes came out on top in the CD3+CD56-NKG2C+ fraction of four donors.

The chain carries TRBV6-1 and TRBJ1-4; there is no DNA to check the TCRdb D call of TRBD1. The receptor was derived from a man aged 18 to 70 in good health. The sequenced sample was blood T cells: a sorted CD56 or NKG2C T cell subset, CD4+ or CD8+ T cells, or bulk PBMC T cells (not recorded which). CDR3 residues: CASTRDSGPNEKLFF.